One sample yielded the 5 T cell receptor beta chains listed below, sequenced in a study of blood T cell repertoires in COVID-19. The protocol was immunoSEQ multiplex PCR, while the TCRdb copy is restricted to in-frame clones and leaves out a portion. The sample lists a few hundred thousand clones; approximately 88% were seen once. Sequencing input: peripheral blood. The receptors derive from a woman aged 65 to 85 with COVID-19, enrolled during active disease.

The gene calls are TRBV5-1 and TRBJ1-4; D possibly corresponds to TRBD1 (6 bases). Trimming left V 4 bases short and J 5 bases short, with 12 bases between. Germline values: CDR1 SGHRS, CDR2 YFSETQ. The CDR3 extends over 14 amino acids. The CDR3 sequence: CASSHGQTNEKLFF. The CDR3 coding sequence is TGCGCCAGCAGCCATGGACAGACGAATGAAAAACTGTTTTTT.

There are a few counts of this clone. The chain couples TRBV5-1 to TRBJ1-4; 12 bases are shared with TRBD1. The germline V gene encodes CDR1 SGHRS and CDR2 YFSETQ. The CDR3 spans 14 residues. The J segment lost 10 bases and the V segment lost 4 bases, leaving 5 bases of the junction unmatched. CDR3 sequence (DNA): TGCGCCAGCAGCCCCGGGACAGGGGGCTTAAAACTGTTTTTT. Its translation is CASSPGTGGLKLFF.

This clone is a singleton in its sample. The chain employs TRBV28 and TRBJ2-3, with 9 bases aligning to TRBD2. This CDR3 is 16 amino acids long. V trimming: 5 bases; J trimming: 4 bases; junction bases outside the gene matches: 10. The germline V gene has CDR1 MDHEN and CDR2 SYDVKM. The DNA of the CDR3 is TGTGCCAGCAGTCCCCCAGTAGCGGGAGCCTCAGATACGCAGTATTTT. Translating gives CASSPPVAGASDTQYF.

The chain has TRBV5-6 and TRBJ1-5, with TRBD1 as a possible D gene (6 bases). There are 16 residues in the CDR3. Between the trimmed V and J ends, which lost 0 bases and 3 bases, there was a span of 13 bases. Germline loops: CDR1 SGHDT, CDR2 YYEEEE. The CDR3 is CASSLGTGKYNQPQHF. The CDR3 DNA reads TGTGCCAGCAGCTTGGGCACAGGGAAGTACAATCAGCCCCAGCATTTT.

The chain carries TRBV24-1 and TRBJ1-2; TRBD1 is a possible D gene (6 bases). The germline V and J ends were trimmed by 4 bases and 8 bases, with 10 bases remaining between them. The CDR3 extends over 12 amino acids. CDR1 is KGHDR, CDR2 SFDVKD, per germline. Here the CDR3 DNA reads TGTGCCACCAGTGACCAGGGGTTAGGCTACACCTTC. It translates to CATSDQGLGYTF.